Detailed here is one T cell receptor beta chain. Sequencing was performed with immunoSEQ multiplex PCR; in TCRdb, only in-frame clones are kept and a portion is missing. Of about 97,000 clones listed, around 88% are singletons. This record belongs to a study of identifying expanded T cells in peripheral blood. Germline CDR1 and CDR2: SNHLY and FYNNEI. The CDR3 sequence is 13 residues long. V was trimmed by 2 bases and J by 4 bases, leaving 8 bases between them. The TCR originated in a person aged 18 to 69 in good health. The V and J genes are TRBV2 and TRBJ1-2; D gene unclear. Input material: blood. CDR3 coding DNA: TGTGCCAGCAGTGAATACGGGATCTATGGCTACACCTTC. Protein product: CASSEYGIYGYTF. Full variable domain (remainder filled in from reference TRBV2 and TRBJ1-2): EPEVTQTPSHQVTQMGQEVILRCVPISNHLYFYWYRQILGQKVEFLVSFYNNEISEKSEIFDDQFSVERPDGSNFTLKIRSTKLEDSAMYFCASSEYGIYGYTFGSGTRLTVV.